These 16 T cell receptor beta chains share one sample of origin, sequenced in a study of blood T cell repertoires in COVID-19. Sequencing was performed with immunoSEQ multiplex PCR; in TCRdb, only in-frame clones are kept and a portion is missing. The sample has some 200,000 clones; 80% to 85% are singletons. The specimen sequenced was peripheral blood. The receptors here all came from a woman aged 60 to 75 with acute or convalescent COVID-19.

The rearrangement joins TRBV5-1 to TRBJ1-1; D might be TRBD1 (6 bases). Deletions cut 3 bases from V and 7 bases from J, with 22 bases between. The CDR3 runs 16 residues. The germline gives CDR1 SGHRS, CDR2 YFSETQ. The CDR3 here is CASSSRSQGTIGEAFF. For the CDR3, the DNA is TGCGCCAGCAGCTCCCGGTCCCAGGGGACTATCGGTGAAGCTTTCTTT.

The CDR3 DNA is TGTGCCAGTAGTCCGGGGGACAGCACAGATACGCAGTATTTT. This gives the protein CASSPGDSTDTQYF. The chain links TRBV19 to TRBJ2-3; a weak D match, TRBD2 (6 bases). CDR3 length: 14 residues. From germline, CDR1 is LNHDA and CDR2 SQIVND (reference sequence). Trimming cost V 5 bases and J 0 bases, with 9 bases left between them. The variable domain in full, completed from reference TRBV19 and TRBJ2-3, reads DGGITQSPKYLFRKEGQNVTLSCEQNLNHDAMYWYRQDPGQGLRLIYYSQIVNDFQKGDIAEGYSVSREKKESFPLTVTSAQKNPTAFYLCASSPGDSTDTQYFGPGTRLTVL.

The V and J genes are TRBV3-1 (or the pseudogene TRBV3-2) and TRBJ2-1; 7 nucleotides line up with TRBD1. The CDR3 covers 18 residues. Germline V gene lookup returns CDR1 LGHDT and CDR2 YNNKEL (reference sequence). V shed 1 base, J shed 9 bases, and the junction held 18 bases outside the gene matches. CDR3 sequence (DNA): TGTGCCAGCAGCCAAGTGGTAGTAAGACAGGGTAGGGGGAGTGAGCAGTTCTTC. Protein sequence: CASSQVVVRQGRGSEQFF.

This clone appeared a single time. This chain uses TRBV30 with TRBJ2-7; TRBD1 matches 7 bases. The CDR3 length is 15 residues. CDR1 is GTSNPN, CDR2 SVGIG, per germline (reference sequence). J was trimmed by 0 bases and V by 4 bases; bases with no gene match: 9. CDR3 loop: CAWKLWAGGSYEQYF. The CDR3 coding sequence is TGTGCCTGGAAGCTATGGGCAGGGGGCTCCTACGAGCAGTACTTC.

The chain is built from TRBV4-1 and TRBJ1-2; D unresolved. Germline assignment: CDR1 MGHRA and CDR2 YSYEKL. V was pared by 4 bases and J by 6 bases, with 18 bases between. This CDR3 is built from 15 residues. The CDR3 is CASSPLGRRRDGYTF. In nucleotides, the CDR3 is TGCGCCAGCAGCCCCCTCGGTCGGAGGCGCGATGGCTACACCTTC.

V gene TRBV7-9 combines with J gene TRBJ2-3, with a tentative D call TRBD2 (6 bases). V lost 3 bases to trimming and J lost 6 bases, with 10 bases between them. The CDR3 has 13 amino acids. Germline values: CDR1 SEHNR, CDR2 FQNEAQ (reference sequence). The CDR3 reads CASSFSTRDTQYF. The CDR3, as DNA: TGTGCCAGCAGCTTCTCGACTAGGGATACGCAGTATTTT.

This clone occurred a few times. The CDR3 DNA reads TGTGCCAGCAGCCCGACAGTGAACACTGAAGCTTTCTTT. Amino acid sequence: CASSPTVNTEAFF. This chain joins TRBV7-9 and TRBJ1-1; a weak D match, TRBD1 (5 bases). The germline V gene encodes CDR1 SEHNR and CDR2 FQNEAQ (reference sequence). The V end was cut by 5 bases, the J end by 0 bases, with 7 bases between. The CDR3 consists of 13 residues.

This rearrangement joins TRBV6-1 to TRBJ1-2; 7 bases fit TRBD1. This CDR3 is built from 13 residues. V was pared by 0 bases and J by 7 bases, with 2 bases of the junction left unmatched. CDR1 and CDR2 (germline): MNHNS, SASEGT. CDR3 sequence: CASSEAGGGGYTF. The CDR3 DNA sequence: TGTGCCAGCAGTGAAGCAGGGGGCGGTGGCTACACCTTC.

The chain joins TRBV2 to TRBJ2-1; TRBD1 might be the D (6 bases). CDR1 and CDR2 from the germline V gene are SNHLY and FYNNEI. Deletions cut 6 bases from V and 0 bases from J, with 21 bases between. The CDR3 extends over 18 amino acids. The DNA for the CDR3 is TGTGCCAGCAGGAAGGGGACATTTCAAAATTCCTCCTACAATGAGCAGTTCTTC. The encoded protein is CASRKGTFQNSSYNEQFF.

The chain has TRBV5-1 and TRBJ1-1; tentative D call: TRBD1 (5 bases). The germline gives CDR1 SGHRS, CDR2 YFSETQ. The germline V and J ends were trimmed by 0 bases and 2 bases, with 8 bases remaining between them. The CDR3 sequence is 14 residues long. For the CDR3, the DNA is TGCGCCAGCAGCTTGGTAGGGGCCAACACTGAAGCTTTCTTT. This sequence encodes CASSLVGANTEAFF.

This clone is a singleton in its sample. The same CDR3 is also encoded by other DNA sequences in this sample. The chain has TRBV7-2 and TRBJ1-4, with 8 nucleotides matching TRBD1. Germline V gene data show CDR1 as SGHTA and CDR2 as FQGNSA. CDR3 length: 14 amino acids. Trimming took 5 bases from V and 7 from J; bases not matched to a gene: 6. The CDR3 loop reads CASSQGQGGEKLFF. CDR3 sequence (DNA): TGTGCCAGCAGCCAAGGACAGGGTGGTGAAAAACTGTTTTTT.

The chain has TRBV5-1 and TRBJ1-2; D might be TRBD1 (6 bases). The CDR3 length is 16 residues. The germline CDR1 and CDR2 sequences are SGHRS and YFSETQ. Trimming stripped 0 bases from V and 7 bases from J, with 19 bases between. Written as DNA, the CDR3 is TGCGCCAGCAGCTTGGACGGGACAATAAAAGTCTCTGGCTACACCTTC. Amino acid sequence: CASSLDGTIKVSGYTF.

V gene TRBV7-2 combines with J gene TRBJ1-5, with no clear D. Germline V CDR1 and CDR2: SGHTA, FQGNSA. V was shortened by 4 bases and J by 5 bases, with 12 bases between the two germline ends. CDR3 length: 14 amino acids. The CDR3 reads CASSSPGGHQPQHF. The CDR3 nucleotides read TGTGCCAGCAGCTCCCCCGGCGGCCATCAGCCCCAGCATTTT.

The rearrangement joins TRBV2 to TRBJ1-6, with 9 bases aligning to TRBD1. Per germline, CDR1 SNHLY and CDR2 FYNNEI. This CDR3 region has 14 residues. With V trimmed by 7 bases and J by 9 bases, 7 bases remained unmatched. CDR3 DNA: TGTGCCAGCACCTTACAGGGGGCTTTTTCACCCCTCCACTTT. It encodes CASTLQGAFSPLHF.

The chain recombines TRBV5-6 with TRBJ1-1; D gene uncertain. The V and J ends lost 2 bases and 0 bases respectively, with 5 bases between them. This CDR3 spans 13 amino acids. The germline CDR1 and CDR2 sequences are SGHDT and YYEEEE. The CDR3 region is CASSLNLNTEAFF. In DNA form, the CDR3 reads TGTGCCAGCAGCTTAAACTTGAACACTGAAGCTTTCTTT.

The chain couples TRBV7-9 to TRBJ1-4; D is perhaps TRBD1 (6 bases). Between the trimmed V and J ends, which lost 4 bases and 1 base, there was a span of 16 bases. This CDR3 contains 17 residues. The germline V gene has CDR1 SEHNR and CDR2 FQNEAQ (reference sequence). CDR3 in DNA: TGTGCCAGCAGCTCCGGGGCCCTAGGGGGAACTAATGAAAAACTGTTTTTT. It translates to CASSSGALGGTNEKLFF.